Each of the 15 T cell receptor beta chains below was sequenced from the same sample in a study of blood T cell repertoires in COVID-19. Clones were sequenced by immunoSEQ multiplex PCR, and TCRdb holds only the in-frame ones, with some missing. This table holds some 350,000 clones, 75% to 90% found once. The sequenced sample was peripheral blood. The origin of the receptors is a woman in her 50s with COVID-19, enrolled during active disease.

This clone has just one count. J is TRBJ2-1 and V is TRBV5-4; D possibly corresponds to TRBD2 (6 bases). V was trimmed by 0 bases and J by 1 base, leaving 8 bases between them. This CDR3 has 15 amino acids. The germline CDR1 and CDR2 sequences are SGHNT and YYREEE (reference sequence). CDR3 sequence reads: CASSLGAGSYNEQFF. CDR3 bases: TGTGCCAGCAGCTTGGGTGCGGGATCCTACAATGAGCAGTTCTTC.

This chain joins TRBV5-4 and TRBJ2-1, with D perhaps matching TRBD1 (7 bases). The germline V and J ends were trimmed by 2 bases and 0 bases, with 15 bases remaining between them. The CDR3 has 17 amino acids. Germline V gene data show CDR1 as SGHNT and CDR2 as YYREEE (reference sequence). The CDR3 loop is CASSFWAGQSSYNEQFF. The DNA for the CDR3 is TGTGCCAGCAGCTTCTGGGCGGGACAGAGCTCCTACAATGAGCAGTTCTTC.

The chain uses TRBV5-1 and TRBJ2-7; 13 positions match TRBD2. Per the germline V gene, CDR1 is SGHRS and CDR2 is YFSETQ. The ends lost 4 bases at V and 0 bases at J; junction bases unmatched: 4. This CDR3 comprises 16 residues. This chain's CDR3 is CASSPLAGGSSYEQYF. For the CDR3, the DNA is TGCGCCAGCAGCCCACTAGCGGGAGGGTCCTCCTACGAGCAGTACTTC. The entire variable domain, with the rest obtained from reference TRBV5-1 and TRBJ2-7, is as follows: KAGVTQTPRYLIKTRGQQVTLSCSPISGHRSVSWYQQTPGQGLQFLFEYFSETQRNKGNFPGRFSGRQFSNSRSEMNVSTLELGDSALYLCASSPLAGGSSYEQYFGPGTRLTVT.

V is TRBV14 and J is TRBJ2-7; D is ambiguous. The germline gives CDR1 SGHDN, CDR2 FVKESK. V was cut by 6 bases and J by 5 bases, with 23 bases left in between. This CDR3 region has 16 residues. This CDR3 reads CASRDGRLMPSDEQYF. CDR3 nucleotides: TGTGCCAGCAGAGATGGTCGGTTAATGCCGTCGGACGAGCAGTACTTC.

The rearrangement joins TRBV5-1 to TRBJ1-1; D perhaps matches TRBD1 (5 bases). Trimming shortened V by 0 bases and J by 7 bases, and 19 bases separated the two germline ends. Germline lookup yields CDR1 SGHRS and CDR2 YFSETQ. This CDR3 spans 16 amino acids. DNA for the CDR3: TGCGCCAGCAGCTTGGATCTGGGTCCAGGGTGGGGTGAAGCTTTCTTT. Amino acids: CASSLDLGPGWGEAFF.

CDR3 residues: CASSHRKEERRTEAFF. The CDR3 DNA reads TGCGCCAGCAGTCACAGGAAGGAGGAAAGGCGCACTGAAGCTTTCTTT. This chain uses TRBV23-1 with TRBJ1-1; D is ambiguous. TRBV23-1 is classed as an ORF, of uncertain function. The CDR3 contains 16 residues. The ends were cut back, 3 bases at V and 4 bases at J, with 18 bases in the middle.

The chain joins TRBV7-9 to TRBJ2-1; 14 bases fit TRBD2. Germline CDR1 is SEHNR and CDR2 is FQNEAQ (reference sequence). V trimming: 0 bases; J trimming: 10 bases; junction bases outside the gene matches: 2. The CDR3 sequence is 15 residues long. CDR3 sequence: CASSLAGLAGEEQFF. The CDR3, as DNA: TGTGCCAGCAGCTTAGCGGGACTAGCGGGAGAGGAGCAGTTCTTC.

This clone is a singleton in its sample. V is TRBV5-4 and J is TRBJ1-6; TRBD1 aligns across 9 bases. V dropped 2 bases and J dropped 10; count of bases not matched to a gene: 7. Germline lookup yields CDR1 SGHNT and CDR2 YYREEE (reference sequence). The CDR3 is 15 amino acids. The CDR3 bases are TGTGCCAGCAGCTTTCCGGGACAGGGAGTGTCACCCCTCCACTTT. Encoded protein: CASSFPGQGVSPLHF.

This clone occurred once. The rearrangement joins TRBV11-2 to TRBJ2-2; 8 bases agree with TRBD2. Looked up from germline, CDR1 is SGHAT and CDR2 is FQNNGV. Trimming at V came to 2 bases and at J to 0 bases, leaving 2 bases not matched to a gene. The CDR3 contains 16 residues. In DNA form, the CDR3 reads TGTGCCAGCAGCTTAACGGGAGGGTCGAACACCGGGGAGCTGTTTTTT. Its translation: CASSLTGGSNTGELFF.

This clone was observed many times. The chain employs TRBV5-4 and TRBJ2-2, with 7 bases fitting TRBD1. The CDR3 is made up of 14 amino acids. Per the germline V gene, CDR1 is SGHNT and CDR2 is YYREEE (reference sequence). V trimming: 5 bases; J trimming: 9 bases; junction bases outside the gene matches: 10. DNA of the CDR3: TGTGCCAGCAGTTCCGGACAGGTTGAGAGGGAGCTGTTTTTT. Its protein product is CASSSGQVERELFF.

With respect to this clone: Different DNA sequences within this sample yield the same CDR3. V and J are TRBV5-4 and TRBJ2-1, with 8 bases identical to TRBD2. Germline CDR1 reads SGHNT; CDR2 reads YYREEE (reference sequence). V dropped 4 bases and J dropped 4; count of bases not matched to a gene: 10. The CDR3 contains 16 residues. The CDR3 nucleotides read TGTGCCAGCAGCCTAGAGCCAGCGGGAGCATACAATGAGCAGTTCTTC. It yields the protein CASSLEPAGAYNEQFF.

The chain employs TRBV7-9 and TRBJ2-1, with 8 bases lining up with TRBD2. The germline V gene encodes CDR1 SEHNR and CDR2 FQNEAQ (reference sequence). With 3 bases clipped from V and 9 bases from J, the junction kept 10 bases outside the gene matches. The CDR3 covers 15 residues. CDR3: CASSFSGGPGIEQFF. Here the CDR3 DNA reads TGTGCCAGCAGCTTTTCGGGAGGGCCAGGAATTGAGCAGTTCTTC. Looking up the rest from reference TRBV7-9 and TRBJ2-1 gives the full variable domain: DTGVSQNPRHKITKRGQNVTFRCDPISEHNRLYWYRQTLGQGPEFLTYFQNEAQLEKSRLLSDRFSAERPKGSFSTLEIQRTEQGDSAMYLCASSFSGGPGIEQFFGPGTRLTVL.

The chain recombines TRBV7-8 with TRBJ2-1, with a possible D match to TRBD2 (6 bases). This CDR3 is built from 17 residues. CDR1 and CDR2 (germline): SGHVS, FQNEAQ. V lost 2 bases, J lost 4 bases, and 18 bases lay in between. The DNA of the CDR3 is TGTGCCAGCAGCTTAACTAGCAGCAGACAAAATTACAATGAGCAGTTCTTC. Translated: CASSLTSSRQNYNEQFF. Full variable domain (missing parts from reference TRBV7-8 and TRBJ2-1): GAGVSQSPRYKVAKRGQDVALRCDPISGHVSLFWYQQALGQGPEFLTYFQNEAQLDKSGLPSDRFFAERPEGSVSTLKIQRTQQEDSAVYLCASSLTSSRQNYNEQFFGPGTRLTVL.

The chain uses TRBV27 and TRBJ2-1; 8 bases fit TRBD2. V lost 7 bases and J lost 0; bases outside the gene matches: 8. CDR3 length: 16 residues. Germline lookup yields CDR1 MNHEY and CDR2 SMNVEV (reference sequence). The CDR3 DNA reads as TGTGCCAGCATGGGGATCGGGAGGGTCTCCTACAATGAGCAGTTCTTC. It yields the protein CASMGIGRVSYNEQFF.

The chain has TRBV5-1 and TRBJ2-5; D unclear. This CDR3 comprises 16 residues. The germline V gene has CDR1 SGHRS and CDR2 YFSETQ. The V end lost 1 base, the J end lost 2 bases, and 15 bases lay between the germline ends. The CDR3 spells CASSLLRSDSQETQYF. The DNA of the CDR3 is TGCGCCAGCAGCTTGCTACGTTCCGACTCACAAGAGACCCAGTACTTC. Using reference TRBV5-1 and TRBJ2-5 for the parts outside the CDR3, the full variable domain is KAGVTQTPRYLIKTRGQQVTLSCSPISGHRSVSWYQQTPGQGLQFLFEYFSETQRNKGNFPGRFSGRQFSNSRSEMNVSTLELGDSALYLCASSLLRSDSQETQYFGPGTRLLVL.